Listed below are T cell receptor beta chains from one sample, sequenced in a study of PD-1 blockade in mismatch repair-deficient tumors. The repertoire was sequenced with immunoSEQ multiplex PCR; TCRdb's copy has only in-frame clones and lacks some. The sample holds tens of thousands of clones; around 88% are singletons and the top ten take approximately 14%. The starting material was peripheral blood, obtained 52 weeks after starting pembrolizumab. Receptor source: an adult with mismatch repair-deficient cancer. CDR3s include the opening cysteine and the closing phenylalanine or tryptophan. The D gene is left open where the match is weak. Expanded clones get a size class; other rows say once, few or many, or leave the size out.

CDR3 protein	CDR3 DNA	clone size	V gene	J gene	D gene
CAWTRNTEAFF	TGTGCCTGGACGAGGAACACTGAAGCTTTCTTT	.	TRBV30	TRBJ1-1	.
CSVLNPGQDYEQYF	TGCAGCGTACTAAACCCGGGACAGGATTACGAGCAGTACTTC	.	TRBV29-1	TRBJ2-7	TRBD1
CSVVPGTDEQYF	TGCAGCGTTGTGCCCGGGACCGACGAGCAGTACTTC	.	TRBV29-1	TRBJ2-7	.
CASSVREMNTEAFF	TGCGCCAGCAGCGTACGCGAAATGAACACTGAAGCTTTCTTT	.	TRBV5-1	TRBJ1-1	.
CASSQDPRERETQYF	TGTGCCAGCAGCCAAGATCCCAGGGAGAGGGAGACCCAGTACTTC	.	TRBV14	TRBJ2-5	.
CASSYPPDQPQHF	TGTGCCAGCAGTTACCCTCCTGACCAGCCCCAGCATTTT	few	TRBV6-6	TRBJ1-5	.
CASSRYYRIGTGNEKLFF	TGCGCCAGCAGCCGATACTACCGTATCGGGACAGGAAATGAAAAACTGTTTTTT	.	TRBV4-1	TRBJ1-4	TRBD1
CASSKDRLNTGELFF	TGCGCCAGCAGCAAGGACAGATTAAACACCGGGGAGCTGTTTTTT	.	TRBV5-1	TRBJ2-2	.
CASSQLPGHSYEQYF	TGTGCCAGCAGCCAACTCCCGGGACACTCCTACGAGCAGTACTTC	few	TRBV4-2	TRBJ2-7	.
CASSYGTASNTEAFF	TGTGCCAGCAGTTACGGGACAGCTTCGAACACTGAAGCTTTCTTT	once	TRBV6-5	TRBJ1-1	TRBD1
CASSPSTEGKYIQYF	TGTGCCAGCAGTCCTTCTACTGAGGGGAAGTACATTCAGTACTTC	.	TRBV27	TRBJ2-4	.
CAWSVSGDTEAFF	TGTGCCTGGAGTGTATCCGGGGATACTGAAGCTTTCTTT	.	TRBV30	TRBJ1-1	.
CASAATNEQFF	TGTGCCAGCGCAGCGACCAATGAGCAGTTCTTC	.	TRBV25-1	TRBJ2-1	.
CASSQVGRDSGYGYTF	TGTGCCAGCAGCCAAGTCGGCCGGGACAGCGGTTATGGCTACACCTTC	.	TRBV5-4	TRBJ1-2	TRBD1
CASSPPGTGGGQPQHF	TGTGCCAGCAGCCCGCCCGGGACAGGGGGCGGTCAGCCCCAGCATTTT	.	TRBV7-2	TRBJ1-5	TRBD1
CASSSDDRGQETQYF	TGTGCCAGCAGCTCAGATGACAGGGGCCAAGAGACCCAGTACTTC	.	TRBV7-9	TRBJ2-5	TRBD1
CASSFRPELLSYEQYF	TGTGCCAGCAGCTTCCGACCGGAACTCCTCTCCTACGAGCAGTACTTC	.	TRBV21-1	TRBJ2-7	.
CASSPGAGDTQYF	TGCGCCAGCAGTCCAGGGGCCGGGGATACGCAGTATTTT	.	TRBV23-1	TRBJ2-3	.
CASSSRTGKYF	TGTGCCAGCAGTTCCAGGACAGGGAAGTACTTC	.	TRBV6-5	TRBJ2-7	TRBD1
CASSLRLHSTDTQYF	TGTGCCAGCAGCTTAAGACTTCATAGCACAGATACGCAGTATTTT	.	TRBV11-3	TRBJ2-3	.
CASSDKAGANTGELFF	TGTGCCAGCAGTGACAAGGCGGGAGCGAACACCGGGGAGCTGTTTTTT	.	TRBV6-4	TRBJ2-2	TRBD2
CASSLLDQRGIQYF	TGTGCCAGCAGTTTATTAGACCAAAGAGGGATCCAGTACTTC	once	TRBV27	TRBJ2-5	.
CASSPIMGGGSSYNEQFF	TGTGCCAGCAGCCCCATTATGGGAGGGGGGAGCTCCTACAATGAGCAGTTCTTC	.	TRBV7-8	TRBJ2-1	.
CASSLQRELLKNIQYF	TGTGCCAGCAGCTTACAGCGGGAGCTTCTCAAAAACATTCAGTACTTC	.	TRBV7-2	TRBJ2-4	TRBD2
CASRSTRSTDTQYF	TGTGCCAGCAGGAGTACCAGGAGTACAGATACGCAGTATTTT	.	TRBV7-6	TRBJ2-3	.
CASSLSSYEQYF	TGTGCCAGCAGCTTAAGCTCCTACGAGCAGTACTTC	few	TRBV13	TRBJ2-7	.
CASSLGGMNTEAFF	TGTGCCAGCAGCTTAGGGGGGATGAACACTGAAGCTTTCTTT	.	TRBV7-2	TRBJ1-1	.
CASSRTDSGNTIYF	TGTGCCAGCAGTAGGACAGACTCTGGAAACACCATATATTTT	once	TRBV6-1	TRBJ1-3	.
CAFAGQGARPQHF	TGTGCCTTTGCCGGACAGGGGGCAAGGCCCCAGCATTTT	.	TRBV30	TRBJ1-5	TRBD1
CASRPGFLSYEQYF	TGTGCCAGCAGGCCGGGATTCCTCTCCTACGAGCAGTACTTC	.	TRBV5-4	TRBJ2-7	.
CASSALDREYPNSGELFF	TGTGCCAGTAGTGCACTGGACAGGGAATACCCAAATAGCGGGGAGCTGTTTTTT	.	TRBV19	TRBJ2-2	TRBD1
CATSRGAGDTDTQYF	TGTGCCACCAGCAGAGGGGCAGGAGACACAGATACGCAGTATTTT	few	TRBV15	TRBJ2-3	.
CASSLRGGDAF	TGTGCCAGCAGCCTACGGGGAGGTGACGCCTTC	.	TRBV7-9	TRBJ1-2	.
CASSSAVGETTQYF	TGTGCCAGCAGCTCCGCCGTGGGGGAGACGACCCAGTACTTC	few	TRBV7-9	TRBJ2-5	.
CAWTEPTIYGYTF	TGTGCCTGGACGGAGCCCACGATCTATGGCTACACCTTC	.	TRBV30	TRBJ1-2	.
CASSPSPTLAKNIQYF	TGTGCCAGCAGCCCTAGCCCCACCTTAGCCAAAAACATTCAGTACTTC	.	TRBV7-2	TRBJ2-4	.
CASSTRGAGSGQETQYF	TGTGCCAGCAGCACCCGGGGCGCCGGGAGTGGGCAAGAGACCCAGTACTTC	.	TRBV11-2	TRBJ2-5	.